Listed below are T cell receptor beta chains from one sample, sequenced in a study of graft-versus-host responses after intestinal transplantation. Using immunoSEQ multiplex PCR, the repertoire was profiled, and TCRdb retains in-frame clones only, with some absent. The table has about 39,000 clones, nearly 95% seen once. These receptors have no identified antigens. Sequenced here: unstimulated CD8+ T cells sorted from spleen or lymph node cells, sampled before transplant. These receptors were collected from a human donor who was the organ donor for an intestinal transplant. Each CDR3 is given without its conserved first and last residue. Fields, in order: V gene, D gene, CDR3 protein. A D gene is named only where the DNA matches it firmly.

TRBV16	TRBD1	ASSRRTGGRETQY
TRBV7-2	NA	ASSDPGRVQPQH
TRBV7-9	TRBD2	ASSISGSEQF
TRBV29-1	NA	SVAVNTEAF
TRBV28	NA	ASSLGPLPYEQY
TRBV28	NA	ASSLLERTEQY
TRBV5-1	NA	ASSLVQEVDQETQY
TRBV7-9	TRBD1	ASSLYGTGLNSYEQY
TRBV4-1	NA	ASSQETTRRSSYEQY
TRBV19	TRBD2	ASNRGLASSYEQY
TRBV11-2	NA	ASSLWLAADTQY
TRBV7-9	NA	ASSPMGNEQF
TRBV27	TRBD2	ASKTLLLAGGSGSYNGQF
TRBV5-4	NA	ASSLGGEQY
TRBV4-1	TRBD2	ASSQGGGAGANVLT
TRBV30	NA	ALAANYEQY
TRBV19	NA	ASSIDMNTEAF
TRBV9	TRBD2	ASSAEPSGRYEQY
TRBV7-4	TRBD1	ASSPGQGPRGYT
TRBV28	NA	ASSFFGGSGEKLF
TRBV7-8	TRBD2	ASSLSGRAGNEQF
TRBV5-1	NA	ASSFPPPRRPNNNEQF
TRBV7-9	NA	ASSRTGFAEAF
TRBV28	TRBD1	ASRTAQGLNTEAF
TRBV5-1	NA	ASSFAGTPTYEQY
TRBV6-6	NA	ASSFGFTDTQY
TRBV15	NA	ATSRERSTDAQY
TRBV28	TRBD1	ASSFRGATEAF
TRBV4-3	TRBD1	ASSPDRGANGYT
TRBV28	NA	ASSLGRGRPIGVEQY
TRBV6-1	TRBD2	ASSEIALAGPFSNEQF
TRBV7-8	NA	ASSAQVSYEQY
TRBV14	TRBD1	ASSQDDRGADEQF
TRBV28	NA	ASSKFGSSYEQY
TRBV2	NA	ASSEGGAWNSPLH
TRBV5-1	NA	ASSLMPTNTDSLRYNEQF
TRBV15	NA	ATSRERGRGRFEQY
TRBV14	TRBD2	ASSQDVWLAGEGEQY
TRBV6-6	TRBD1	ASSYWGTGNEQY
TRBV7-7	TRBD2	ASSWTSGSEQY
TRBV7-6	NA	ASSPHRARNEQF
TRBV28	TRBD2	ASSFEAAGVRNEQF
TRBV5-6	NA	ASSLVNPYEQY
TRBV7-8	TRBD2	ASSLGSGRPTDTQY
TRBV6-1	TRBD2	ASKPASGASYEQY
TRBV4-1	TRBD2	ASSQVAGVGVEY